The next 14 T cell receptor beta chains were all read from a single sample in a study of Graves' ophthalmopathy and Graves' hyperthyroidism. TCR beta CDR3 regions were amplified from RNA transcripts. First-round RT-PCR employed HTBI primers, with a second-round multiplex PCR after it. A single record per CDR3 protein comes from TCRdb applying MiXCR to the multiplex PCR reads. The profile shows 450,000 or so distinct CDR3 sequences, approximately 15% of them singletons. The source material was blood. These receptors originate from a woman under 40 with Graves' ophthalmopathy.

In its sample, this clonotype was seen many times. The CDR3 is CSASGTSPKRAFF. DNA of the CDR3: TGCAGTGCTAGTGGGACAAGTCCTAAGCGAGCTTTCTTT. This chain links TRBV20-1 with TRBJ1-1; D is perhaps TRBD1 (6 bases). Germline-derived CDR1 and CDR2 are DFQATT and SNEGSKA (reference sequence). The CDR3 runs 13 residues. V gave up 3 bases and J gave up 10 bases, with 18 bases separating them.

This clonotype was observed many times. The rearrangement uses TRBV19 and TRBJ2-2, with D possibly matching TRBD1 (6 bases). V lost 5 bases, J lost 4 bases, and 14 bases lay in between. CDR3 length: 15 residues. The germline V gene encodes CDR1 LNHDA and CDR2 SQIVND (reference sequence). The CDR3 sequence: CASSAGVPGTGELFF. The CDR3 DNA follows: TGTGCCAGTAGTGCAGGGGTTCCGGGCACCGGGGAGCTGTTTTTT.

The chain carries TRBV11-2 and TRBJ2-2; D is ambiguous. V dropped 2 bases and J dropped 0 bases, with 13 bases sitting between them. CDR3 length: 17 residues. In germline, CDR1 is SGHAT, CDR2 FQNNGV. CDR3 region: CASSLFLRHTNTGELFF. The CDR3 nucleotides are TGTGCCAGCAGCTTATTTCTAAGACACACGAACACCGGGGAGCTGTTTTTT.

This clonotype was seen repeatedly, ten times or more. The V call is TRBV20-1, the J call TRBJ1-1, with D possibly TRBD1 on 5 matching bases. Trimming shortened V by 5 bases and J by 6 bases, and 13 bases separated the two germline ends. CDR1 and CDR2 from the germline V gene are DFQATT and SNEGSKA (reference sequence). This CDR3 spans 12 amino acids. DNA of the CDR3: TGCAGTGCTGCTGGCATCAGGGCTGAAGCTTTCTTT. Translated, it gives CSAAGIRAEAFF.

There are many counts of this clonotype. V and J are TRBV30 and TRBJ2-7, with 12 nucleotides matching TRBD1. The trim removed 5 bases at V and 4 bases at J, leaving 3 bases unmatched. The V gene's germline CDR1 is GTSNPN and CDR2 SVGIG (reference sequence). The CDR3 runs to 13 residues. The DNA for the CDR3 is TGTGCCTGGTCGGGACAGGGGGCTTACGAGCAGTACTTC. It specifies CAWSGQGAYEQYF.

This clonotype has at least ten counts. This chain connects TRBV12-3 or TRBV12-4 to TRBJ2-7; 12 nucleotides align to TRBD2. With 1 base clipped from V and 4 bases from J, the junction kept 8 bases outside the gene matches. This CDR3 has 17 amino acids. The chain's CDR3 is CASSLVPSGRAGYEQYF. The CDR3 DNA is TGTGCCAGCAGTTTAGTTCCTAGCGGGAGGGCCGGGTACGAGCAGTACTTC.

This clonotype came up many times. The rearrangement uses TRBV7-8 and TRBJ1-1; D not resolved. Germline V gene lookup returns CDR1 SGHVS and CDR2 FQNEAQ. This CDR3 is 15 amino acids long. The ends were cut back, 2 bases at V and 3 bases at J, with 13 bases in the middle. This CDR3 is CASSLFVGVDTEAFF. The CDR3 DNA is TGTGCCAGCAGCTTATTTGTTGGGGTTGACACTGAAGCTTTCTTT. The full variable domain, its missing parts supplied by reference TRBV7-8 and TRBJ1-1, is GAGVSQSPRYKVAKRGQDVALRCDPISGHVSLFWYQQALGQGPEFLTYFQNEAQLDKSGLPSDRFFAERPEGSVSTLKIQRTQQEDSAVYLCASSLFVGVDTEAFFGQGTRLTVV.

This clonotype showed up many times. The chain links TRBV4-2 to TRBJ2-5; 10 bases agree with TRBD2. Germline V gives CDR1 LGHNA, CDR2 YNFKEQ. This CDR3 comprises 15 residues. V shed 4 bases and J 5 bases; nucleotides not matched to a gene: 7. CDR3 coding DNA: TGTGCCAGCAGCCGAGAAGCGGGGGGGCTGGAGACCCAGTACTTC. Protein: CASSREAGGLETQYF.

This clonotype was counted at least ten times. This sequence joins TRBV2 and TRBJ1-1, with D uncertain. Germline V gene lookup returns CDR1 SNHLY and CDR2 FYNNEI. There are 13 residues in the CDR3. V lost 3 bases, J lost 1 base, and 6 bases lay in between. CDR3 coding DNA: TGTGCCAGCAGTGAGAACAGGAACACTGAAGCTTTCTTT. The encoded protein is CASSENRNTEAFF.

This rearrangement joins TRBV27 to TRBJ2-3; D possibly corresponds to TRBD1 (6 bases). Germline V gene sequence: CDR1 MNHEY, CDR2 SMNVEV (reference sequence). Trimming took off 2 bases at V and 4 bases at J, with 19 bases between the two ends. The CDR3 sequence is 17 residues long. CDR3 sequence (DNA): TGTGCCAGCAGTTTAAAGTTAGGAGCAGGGGCCGCAGATACGCAGTATTTT. It codes for CASSLKLGAGAADTQYF.

A note on this clonotype: No conserved phenylalanine or tryptophan is present at the end of the CDR3, so a read error is the likely explanation. The limits of the CDR3 on the DNA are not certain, so only TCRdb's listed CDR3 is given. The chain uses TRBV19 and TRBJ1-1; no DNA check was done on the table's D call, TRBD1. Looked up from germline, CDR1 is LNHDA and CDR2 is SQIVND (reference sequence). The CDR3 sequence runs 15 residues, both termini included. The CDR3 sequence: CASSIGVGTPTEACL.

The sample holds one count of this clonotype. A much larger clone is a single base away; this may be a read error. The CDR3 DNA reads TGCGCCAGCAGCCCGTTAGCGGGAGAAGAGACCCAGGACTTC. It is translated as CASSPLAGEETQDF. The V gene is TRBV5-1, the J gene TRBJ2-5; TRBD2 matches at 9 bases. CDR3 length: 14 amino acids. The germline CDR1 and CDR2 sequences are SGHRS and YFSETQ.

This chain links TRBV12-3 or TRBV12-4 with TRBJ1-2; TRBD1 is a possible D gene (5 bases). The CDR3 extends over 15 amino acids. V lost 5 bases, J lost 4 bases, and 17 bases lay in between. Written as DNA, the CDR3 is TGTGCCAGCAGTGCAGGCACCGGGACGGCCTATGGCTACACCTTC. Translated, it gives CASSAGTGTAYGYTF.

This clonotype was seen many times. V is TRBV30 and J is TRBJ2-4; 8 bases are shared with TRBD2. The germline gives CDR1 GTSNPN, CDR2 SVGIG (reference sequence). Trimming took 4 bases from V and 5 from J; bases not matched to a gene: 1. This CDR3 has 12 residues. CDR3 loop: CAWTGLENIQYF. The CDR3 DNA is TGTGCCTGGACGGGACTAGAAAACATTCAGTACTTC.